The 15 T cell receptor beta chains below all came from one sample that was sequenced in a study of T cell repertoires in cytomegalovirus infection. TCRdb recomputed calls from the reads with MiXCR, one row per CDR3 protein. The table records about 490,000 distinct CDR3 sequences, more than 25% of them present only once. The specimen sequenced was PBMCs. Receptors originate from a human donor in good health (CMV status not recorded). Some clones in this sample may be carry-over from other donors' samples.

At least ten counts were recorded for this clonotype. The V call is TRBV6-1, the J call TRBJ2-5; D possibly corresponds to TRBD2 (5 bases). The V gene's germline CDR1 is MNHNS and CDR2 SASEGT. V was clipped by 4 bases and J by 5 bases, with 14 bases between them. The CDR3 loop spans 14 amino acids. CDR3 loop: CASSGRGSAETQYF. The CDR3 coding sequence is TGTGCCAGCAGTGGTCGGGGTAGTGCGGAGACCCAGTACTTC.

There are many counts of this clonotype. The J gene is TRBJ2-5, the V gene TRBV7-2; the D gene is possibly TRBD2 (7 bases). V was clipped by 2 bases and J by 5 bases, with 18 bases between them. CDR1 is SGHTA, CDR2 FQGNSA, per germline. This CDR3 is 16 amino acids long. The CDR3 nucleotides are TGTGCCAGCAGCTTATGGGGGGGAGGGGGTAGGGAGACCCAGTACTTC. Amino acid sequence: CASSLWGGGGRETQYF.

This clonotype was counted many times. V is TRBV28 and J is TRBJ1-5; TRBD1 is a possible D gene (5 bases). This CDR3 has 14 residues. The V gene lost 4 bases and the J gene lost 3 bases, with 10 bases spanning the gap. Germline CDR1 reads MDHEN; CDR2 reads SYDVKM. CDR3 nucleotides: TGTGCCAGCAGTTACGGGACCCCCAATCAGCCCCAGCATTTT. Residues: CASSYGTPNQPQHF.

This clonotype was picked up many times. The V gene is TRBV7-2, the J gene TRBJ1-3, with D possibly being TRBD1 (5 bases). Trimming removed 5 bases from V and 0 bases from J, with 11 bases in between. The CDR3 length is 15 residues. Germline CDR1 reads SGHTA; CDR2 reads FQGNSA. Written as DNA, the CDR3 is TGTGCCAGCAGCCAAGGACACTACTCTGGAAACACCATATATTTT. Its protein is CASSQGHYSGNTIYF.

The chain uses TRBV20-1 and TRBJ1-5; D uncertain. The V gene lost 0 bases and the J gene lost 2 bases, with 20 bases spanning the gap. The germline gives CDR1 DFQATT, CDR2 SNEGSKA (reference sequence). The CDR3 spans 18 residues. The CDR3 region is CSARDDVIREFGNQPQHF. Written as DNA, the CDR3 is TGCAGTGCTAGAGATGACGTAATACGGGAGTTCGGCAATCAGCCCCAGCATTTT.

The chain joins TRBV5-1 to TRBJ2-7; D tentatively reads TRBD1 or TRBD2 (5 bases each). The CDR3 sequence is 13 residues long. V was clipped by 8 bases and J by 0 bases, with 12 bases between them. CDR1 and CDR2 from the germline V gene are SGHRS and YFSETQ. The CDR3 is CASRLQDSYEQYF. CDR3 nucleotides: TGCGCCAGTAGACTACAGGACTCCTACGAGCAGTACTTC.

CDR3 coding DNA: TGTGCCAGCAGTGAGGCATCCCCAGAGACCCAGTACTTC. Amino acid sequence: CASSEASPETQYF. The chain carries TRBV6-1 and TRBJ2-5; D is undetermined. Germline CDR1 reads MNHNS; CDR2 reads SASEGT. V lost 3 bases and J lost 4, with 9 bases in between. The CDR3 spans 13 residues.

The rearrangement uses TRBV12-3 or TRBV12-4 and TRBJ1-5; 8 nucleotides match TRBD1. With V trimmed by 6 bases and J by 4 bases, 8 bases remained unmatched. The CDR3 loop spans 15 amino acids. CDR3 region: CASRNRGSLNQPQHF. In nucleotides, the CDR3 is TGTGCCAGCAGGAACAGGGGGTCGTTAAATCAGCCCCAGCATTTT.

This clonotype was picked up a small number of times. The CDR3 loop reads CASSARQGSVLEAFF. Here the CDR3 DNA reads TGTGCCAGCAGCGCCCGACAGGGCTCGGTACTGGAAGCTTTCTTT. The chain couples TRBV11-2 to TRBJ1-1; 7 nucleotides line up with TRBD1. V lost 5 bases to trimming and J lost 8 bases; unmatched junction nucleotides: 14. The CDR3 is 15 residues long. Looked up from germline, CDR1 is SGHAT and CDR2 is FQNNGV.

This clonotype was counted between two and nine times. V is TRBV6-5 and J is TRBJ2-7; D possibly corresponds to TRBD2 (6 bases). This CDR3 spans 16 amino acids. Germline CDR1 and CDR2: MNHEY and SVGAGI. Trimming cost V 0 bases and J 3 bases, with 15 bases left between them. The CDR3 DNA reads TGTGCCAGCAGTTACTCGAGGAGCGGGCTTTACTACGAGCAGTACTTC. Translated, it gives CASSYSRSGLYYEQYF.

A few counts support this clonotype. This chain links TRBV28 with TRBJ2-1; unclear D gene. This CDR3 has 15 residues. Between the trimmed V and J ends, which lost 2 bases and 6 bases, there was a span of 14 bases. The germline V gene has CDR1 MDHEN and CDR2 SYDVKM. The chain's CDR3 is CASSLRPRPGNEQFF. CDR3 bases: TGTGCCAGCAGTTTACGGCCACGGCCTGGCAATGAGCAGTTCTTC. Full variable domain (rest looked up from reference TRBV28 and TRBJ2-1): DVKVTQSSRYLVKRTGEKVFLECVQDMDHENMFWYRQDPGLGLRLIYFSYDVKMKEKGDIPEGYSVSREKKERFSLILESASTNQTSMYLCASSLRPRPGNEQFFGPGTRLTVL.

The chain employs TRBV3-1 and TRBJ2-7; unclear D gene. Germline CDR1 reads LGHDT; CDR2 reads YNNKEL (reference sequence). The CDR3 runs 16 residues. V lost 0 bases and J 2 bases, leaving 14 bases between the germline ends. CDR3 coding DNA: TGTGCCAGCAGCCAAGATTCTTCTCGGTATACCTACGAGCAGTACTTC. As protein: CASSQDSSRYTYEQYF.

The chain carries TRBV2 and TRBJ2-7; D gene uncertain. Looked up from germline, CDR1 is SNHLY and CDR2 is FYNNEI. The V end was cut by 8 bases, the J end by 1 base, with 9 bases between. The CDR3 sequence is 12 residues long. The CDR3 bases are TGTGCCAGCCAGAGACGGTCCTACGAGCAGTACGTC. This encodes CASQRRSYEQYV.

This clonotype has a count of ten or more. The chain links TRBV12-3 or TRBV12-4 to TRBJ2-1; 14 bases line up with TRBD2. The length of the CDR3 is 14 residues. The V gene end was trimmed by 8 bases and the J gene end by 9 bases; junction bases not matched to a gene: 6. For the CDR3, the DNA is TGTGCCAGCGCTCTAGGGACTAGCGGGGGTGAGCAGTTCTTC. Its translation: CASALGTSGGEQFF.

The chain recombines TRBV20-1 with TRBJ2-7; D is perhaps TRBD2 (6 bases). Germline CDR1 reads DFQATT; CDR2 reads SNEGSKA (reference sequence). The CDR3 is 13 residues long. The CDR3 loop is CSHRGDLAYEQYF. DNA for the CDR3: TGCAGCCACCGCGGGGACTTGGCCTACGAGCAGTACTTC.